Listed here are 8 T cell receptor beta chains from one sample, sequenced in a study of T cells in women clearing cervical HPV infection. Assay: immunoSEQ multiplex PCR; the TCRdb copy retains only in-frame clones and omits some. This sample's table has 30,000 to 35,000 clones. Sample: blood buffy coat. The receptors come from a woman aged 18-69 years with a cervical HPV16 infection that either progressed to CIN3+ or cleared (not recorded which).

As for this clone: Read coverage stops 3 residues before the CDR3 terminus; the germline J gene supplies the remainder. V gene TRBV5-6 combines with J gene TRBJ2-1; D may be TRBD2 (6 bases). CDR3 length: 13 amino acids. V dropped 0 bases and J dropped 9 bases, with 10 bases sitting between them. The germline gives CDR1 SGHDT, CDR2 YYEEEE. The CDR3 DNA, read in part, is TGTGCCAGCAGCTTGGTGGTGGGGGGTGAG. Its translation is CASSLVVGGE. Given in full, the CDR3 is CASSLVVGGEQFF.

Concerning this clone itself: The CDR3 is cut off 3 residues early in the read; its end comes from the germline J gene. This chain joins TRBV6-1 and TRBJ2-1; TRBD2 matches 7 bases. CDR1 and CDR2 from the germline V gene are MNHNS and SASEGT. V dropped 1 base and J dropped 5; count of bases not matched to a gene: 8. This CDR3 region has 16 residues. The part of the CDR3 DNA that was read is TGTGCCAGCAGTGAAGAGTTGCGGGAGTCGAACAATGAG. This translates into CASSEELRESNNE. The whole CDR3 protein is CASSEELRESNNEQFF.

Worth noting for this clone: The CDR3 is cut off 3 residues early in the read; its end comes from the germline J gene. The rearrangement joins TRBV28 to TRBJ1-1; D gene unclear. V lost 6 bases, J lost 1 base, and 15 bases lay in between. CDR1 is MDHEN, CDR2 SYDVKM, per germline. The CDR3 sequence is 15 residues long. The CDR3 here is CASRLANSGNTEAFF. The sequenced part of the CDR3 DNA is TGTGCCAGCAGGCTAGCAAATTCGGGGAACACTGAA.

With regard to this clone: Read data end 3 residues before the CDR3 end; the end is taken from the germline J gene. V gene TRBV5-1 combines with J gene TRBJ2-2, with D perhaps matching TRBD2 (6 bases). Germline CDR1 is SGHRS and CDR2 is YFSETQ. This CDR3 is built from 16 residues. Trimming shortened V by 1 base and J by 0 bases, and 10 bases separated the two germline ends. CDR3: CASSLSLATNTGELFF. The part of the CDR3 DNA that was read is TGCGCCAGCAGCTTGAGTCTAGCGACGAACACCGGGGAG.

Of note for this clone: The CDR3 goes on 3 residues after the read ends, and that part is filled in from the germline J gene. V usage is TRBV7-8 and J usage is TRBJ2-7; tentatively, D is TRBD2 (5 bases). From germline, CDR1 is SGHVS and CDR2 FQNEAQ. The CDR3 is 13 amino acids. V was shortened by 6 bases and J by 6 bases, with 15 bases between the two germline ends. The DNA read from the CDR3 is TGTGCCAGCAGTCCCAGGCTAGCATCCGAG. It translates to CASSPRLASE. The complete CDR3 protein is CASSPRLASEQYF.

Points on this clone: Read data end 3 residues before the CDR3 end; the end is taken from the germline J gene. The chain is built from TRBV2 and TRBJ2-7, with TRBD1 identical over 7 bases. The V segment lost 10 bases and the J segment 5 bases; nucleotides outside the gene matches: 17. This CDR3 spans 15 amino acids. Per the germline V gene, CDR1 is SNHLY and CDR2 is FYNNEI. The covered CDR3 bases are TGTGCCACCCGGAGAGACAGGGTCGGGGTCAACGAG. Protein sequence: CATRRDRVGVNE. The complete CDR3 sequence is CATRRDRVGVNEQYF. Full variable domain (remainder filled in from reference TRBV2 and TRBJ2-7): EPEVTQTPSHQVTQMGQEVILRCVPISNHLYFYWYRQILGQKVEFLVSFYNNEISEKSEIFDDQFSVERPDGSNFTLKIRSTKLEDSAMYFCATRRDRVGVNEQYFGPGTRLTVT.

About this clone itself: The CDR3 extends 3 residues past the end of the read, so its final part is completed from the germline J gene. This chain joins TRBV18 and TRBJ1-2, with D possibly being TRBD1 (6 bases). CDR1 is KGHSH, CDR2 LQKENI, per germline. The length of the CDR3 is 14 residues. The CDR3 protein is CASSQGHSNYDYTF. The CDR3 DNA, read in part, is TGTGCCAGCTCACAGGGACACAGTAACTACGAC.

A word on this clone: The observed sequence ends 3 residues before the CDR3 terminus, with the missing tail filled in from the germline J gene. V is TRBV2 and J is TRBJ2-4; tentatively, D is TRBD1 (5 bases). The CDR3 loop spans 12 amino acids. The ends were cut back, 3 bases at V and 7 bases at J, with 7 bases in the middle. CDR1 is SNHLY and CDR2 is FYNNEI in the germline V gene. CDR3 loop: CASSDRANIQYF. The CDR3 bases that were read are TGTGCCAGCAGTGACAGGGCTAACATT.